Each of the 31 T cell receptor beta chains below was sequenced from the same sample in a study of blood T cell repertoires in COVID-19 (dated by TCRdb to the early 2020s). Libraries came from the immunoSEQ multiplex PCR assay. TCRdb provides this immuneACCESS table in a form limited to in-frame rearrangements. Some clones are lacking; in checked studies, under half of them reflect an unresolved V gene, and why the rest are absent is not known. The sample includes about 22,000 clones, with approximately 80% observed a single time. In total, the top ten clones hold around 23% of the sample. The sequenced sample was peripheral blood. The receptor set was obtained from an elderly man with active or convalescent COVID-19.

The genes are TRBV21-1 and TRBJ2-7; TRBD2 is the table's D call and was not checked against the DNA. TRBV21-1 is designated a pseudogene. The CDR3 sequence is 16 residues long. This chain's CDR3 is CASTPAVEVGSYEQYF. In DNA form, the CDR3 reads TGTGCCAGCACTCCCGCAGTGGAGGTAGGCTCCTACGAGCAGTACTTC.

The chain carries TRBV7-9 and TRBJ1-2; D gene ambiguous. The CDR3 is made up of 12 amino acids. Germline CDR1 and CDR2: SEHNR and FQNEAQ (reference sequence). V was clipped by 5 bases and J by 3 bases, with 7 bases between them. The CDR3 DNA reads as TGTGCCAGCAGCCAGATCGACTATGGCTACACCTTC. It yields the protein CASSQIDYGYTF.

The V and J genes are TRBV2 and TRBJ2-3; 8 nucleotides line up with TRBD1. From germline, CDR1 is SNHLY and CDR2 FYNNEI. This CDR3 region has 15 residues. Trimming took 6 bases from V and 4 from J; bases not matched to a gene: 9. CDR3 sequence: CASRKQGANSDTQYF. DNA of the CDR3: TGTGCCAGCAGGAAGCAGGGGGCGAACTCAGATACGCAGTATTTT.

J is TRBJ1-2 and V is TRBV6-6, with D perhaps matching TRBD1 (6 bases). The CDR3 runs to 15 residues. V was cut by 4 bases and J by 0 bases, with 12 bases left in between. Germline values: CDR1 MNHNY, CDR2 SVGAGI (reference sequence). In nucleotides, the CDR3 is TGTGCCAGCAGTTGGGGGGGGCAGACTAACTATGGCTACACCTTC. Amino acids: CASSWGGQTNYGYTF.

This clone was seen a single time. V is TRBV5-1 and J is TRBJ2-7; no clear D gene. CDR3 length equals 13 residues. V lost 4 bases, J lost 0 bases, and 8 bases lay in between. Germline V lookup: CDR1 SGHRS, CDR2 YFSETQ. CDR3 amino acids: CASSIDTSYEQYF. The CDR3 DNA follows: TGCGCCAGCAGCATTGACACCTCCTACGAGCAGTACTTC.

Regarding this clone: The sample holds other DNA sequences that translate to the same CDR3. The chain combines TRBV19 with TRBJ1-1; TRBD1 is a possible D gene (6 bases). Germline CDR1 is LNHDA and CDR2 is SQIVND (reference sequence). CDR3 length equals 14 residues. V lost 3 bases and J 0 bases, leaving 8 bases between the germline ends. The CDR3 protein is CASSMGQMNTEAFF. CDR3 sequence (DNA): TGTGCCAGTAGTATGGGACAAATGAACACTGAAGCTTTCTTT.

CDR3 amino acids: CASRKPGQGNEKLFF. The DNA for the CDR3 is TGTGCCAGTAGGAAGCCGGGACAGGGTAATGAAAAACTGTTTTTT. The rearrangement uses TRBV19 and TRBJ1-4, with TRBD1 identical over 9 bases. Germline V gene lookup returns CDR1 LNHDA and CDR2 SQIVND (reference sequence). CDR3 length: 15 residues. The J segment lost 4 bases and the V segment lost 6 bases, leaving 6 bases of the junction unmatched. Variable domain in full (rest from reference TRBV19 and TRBJ1-4): DGGITQSPKYLFRKEGQNVTLSCEQNLNHDAMYWYRQDPGQGLRLIYYSQIVNDFQKGDIAEGYSVSREKKESFPLTVTSAQKNPTAFYLCASRKPGQGNEKLFFGSGTQLSVL.

For the CDR3, the DNA is TGCGCCAGCACCCGGACAGGGACCTACGAGCAGTACTTC. It yields the protein CASTRTGTYEQYF. The chain combines TRBV5-1 with TRBJ2-7; 8 bases map to TRBD1. This CDR3 spans 13 amino acids. Trimming removed 6 bases from V and 2 bases from J; junction bases left unmatched: 4. Per the germline V gene, CDR1 is SGHRS and CDR2 is YFSETQ. The complete variable domain, with remaining parts taken from reference TRBV5-1 and TRBJ2-7, reads KAGVTQTPRYLIKTRGQQVTLSCSPISGHRSVSWYQQTPGQGLQFLFEYFSETQRNKGNFPGRFSGRQFSNSRSEMNVSTLELGDSALYLCASTRTGTYEQYFGPGTRLTVT.

This clone has only one observation. The chain recombines TRBV15 with TRBJ1-3, with 7 positions matching TRBD1. Germline CDR1 is LNHNV and CDR2 is YYDKDF (reference sequence). The CDR3 loop spans 16 amino acids. V lost 3 bases and J lost 6; bases outside the gene matches: 11. The CDR3 DNA reads TGTGCCACCAGCAGTCAACAGGGGAATTGGGAAAACACCATATATTTT. Protein product: CATSSQQGNWENTIYF. Supplemented by reference TRBV15 and TRBJ1-3, the full variable domain reads DAMVIQNPRYQVTQFGKPVTLSCSQTLNHNVMYWYQQKSSQAPKLLFHYYDKDFNNEADTPDNFQSRRPNTSFCFLDIRSPGLGDTAMYLCATSSQQGNWENTIYFGEGSWLTVV.

This chain joins TRBV5-4 and TRBJ2-5, with 7 bases lining up with TRBD1. CDR1 is SGHNT, CDR2 YYREEE, per germline (reference sequence). J was trimmed by 0 bases and V by 4 bases; bases with no gene match: 3. The CDR3 is made up of 14 amino acids. CDR3 bases: TGTGCCAGCAGCCGTGGGACAGACCAAGAGACCCAGTACTTC. Protein sequence: CASSRGTDQETQYF.

The rearrangement uses TRBV7-8 and TRBJ1-5, with D possibly matching TRBD1 (5 bases). Trimming shortened V by 5 bases and J by 0 bases, and 14 bases separated the two germline ends. The CDR3 runs 16 residues. Germline V gene sequence: CDR1 SGHVS, CDR2 FQNEAQ. In DNA, the CDR3 is TGTGCCAGCAGCCGAGGACACGAAGTTAGCAATCAGCCCCAGCATTTT. The encoded protein is CASSRGHEVSNQPQHF.

This clone is large in the sample. This chain links TRBV7-3 with TRBJ1-3; D perhaps matches TRBD1 (6 bases). Between the trimmed V and J ends, which lost 5 bases and 0 bases, there was a span of 11 bases. The CDR3 contains 15 residues. Germline values: CDR1 SGHTA, CDR2 FQGTGA. Here the CDR3 DNA reads TGTGCCAGCAGCCTAGGACAGTCCTCTGGAAACACCATATATTTT. The encoded protein is CASSLGQSSGNTIYF. Full variable domain (outside the CDR3, taken from reference TRBV7-3 and TRBJ1-3): GAGVSQTPSNKVTEKGKYVELRCDPISGHTALYWYRQSLGQGPEFLIYFQGTGAADDSGLPNDRFFAVRPEGSVSTLKIQRTERGDSAVYLCASSLGQSSGNTIYFGEGSWLTVV.

The gene calls are TRBV7-8 and TRBJ1-2; D uncertain. This CDR3 has 15 residues. V lost 1 base, J lost 0 bases, and 9 bases lay in between. CDR1 is SGHVS and CDR2 is FQNEAQ in the germline V gene. This chain's CDR3 is CASSLGETTNYGYTF. The CDR3 bases are TGTGCCAGCAGCTTAGGGGAGACGACTAACTATGGCTACACCTTC.

The chain employs TRBV5-1 and TRBJ2-1; TRBD2 aligns across 7 bases. V gave up 3 bases and J gave up 6 bases; unmatched junction bases: 9. The germline V gene encodes CDR1 SGHRS and CDR2 YFSETQ. The CDR3 totals 15 residues. In DNA form, the CDR3 reads TGCGCCAGCAGCTACTACGGGACGGGAGGCAATGAGCAGTTCTTC. Translated: CASSYYGTGGNEQFF.

The chain is built from TRBV1 and TRBJ1-2; TRBD1 is taken as the D call from the table, unchecked against the DNA. TRBV1 is a listed pseudogene. CDR3 length equals 16 residues. The CDR3 spells CTSSHHTLRGPDGYTF. In nucleotides, the CDR3 is TGCACCAGCAGCCACCATACACTCAGGGGCCCGGATGGCTACACCTTC.

This clone was counted between two and nine times. The chain recombines TRBV11-1 with TRBJ2-5; weak D call: TRBD1 (6 bases). V lost 5 bases to trimming and J lost 10 bases, with 17 bases between them. This CDR3 has 13 amino acids. Germline-derived CDR1 and CDR2 are SGHAT and FQDESV (reference sequence). DNA for the CDR3: TGTGCCAGCAGCCCAGGGACACCCGGTGGCCAGTACTTC. Translation gives CASSPGTPGGQYF.

V gene TRBV5-1 combines with J gene TRBJ1-6; D is possibly TRBD1 (6 bases). The V end was cut by 5 bases, the J end by 2 bases, with 11 bases between. The length of the CDR3 is 15 residues. CDR1 is SGHRS and CDR2 is YFSETQ in the germline V gene. The CDR3 sequence is CASSDGGTYNSPLHF. In DNA, the CDR3 is TGCGCCAGCAGTGATGGGGGCACCTATAATTCACCCCTCCACTTT.

The CDR3 loop reads CAISAEGQGYNEQFF. The CDR3 nucleotides are TGTGCCATCAGTGCCGAGGGACAGGGGTACAATGAGCAGTTCTTC. V gene TRBV10-3 combines with J gene TRBJ2-1; 10 bases agree with TRBD1. Germline-derived CDR1 and CDR2 are ENHRY and SYGVKD. CDR3 length: 15 amino acids. Trimming at V came to 4 bases and at J to 4 bases, leaving 4 bases not matched to a gene.

This clone has a handful of counts. This chain connects TRBV2 to TRBJ2-7; no definite D call. The germline V gene has CDR1 SNHLY and CDR2 FYNNEI. CDR3 size: 10 residues. Trimming removed 4 bases from V and 7 bases from J, with 5 bases in between. Here the CDR3 DNA reads TGTGCCAGCAGTGTAAAAGAGCAGTACTTC. Encoded protein: CASSVKEQYF.

This chain links TRBV5-1 with TRBJ1-3; TRBD1 might be the D (5 bases). V lost 4 bases and J 2 bases, leaving 13 bases between the germline ends. Germline-derived CDR1 and CDR2 are SGHRS and YFSETQ. The CDR3 runs to 15 residues. The CDR3 loop is CASSTGPLTGNTIYF. CDR3 in DNA: TGCGCCAGCAGCACAGGACCACTCACTGGAAACACCATATATTTT.

The V call is TRBV29-1, the J call TRBJ2-3, with 8 bases lining up with TRBD1. CDR1 and CDR2 (germline): SQVTM, ANQGSEA. This CDR3 comprises 12 residues. V shed 3 bases and J 8 bases; nucleotides not matched to a gene: 4. CDR3 nucleotides: TGCAGCGTTGACAGGGGGCGGAGTACGCAGTATTTT. Its translation is CSVDRGRSTQYF.

V usage is TRBV7-2 and J usage is TRBJ2-7, with D possibly TRBD2 on 6 matching bases. Trimming stripped 1 base from V and 7 bases from J, with 26 bases between. The CDR3 is 18 amino acids. Germline V gene data show CDR1 as SGHTA and CDR2 as FQGNSA. CDR3 amino acids: CASSLVVGSLARSGEQYF. As DNA, the CDR3 is TGTGCCAGCAGCTTAGTAGTCGGGTCCCTAGCGCGGTCGGGTGAGCAGTACTTC.

The genes are TRBV5-6 and TRBJ2-7; 10 nucleotides line up with TRBD1. After removal of 0 bases from V and 2 bases from J, the junction contained 2 bases not matched to a gene. CDR1 SGHDT and CDR2 YYEEEE come from the germline V gene. The CDR3 is made up of 15 amino acids. The CDR3 sequence: CASSLGDRGPYEQYF. The CDR3 DNA sequence: TGTGCCAGCAGCTTGGGGGACAGGGGACCCTACGAGCAGTACTTC.

V gene TRBV19 combines with J gene TRBJ2-4; no clear D. The CDR3 runs to 15 residues. Trimming removed 0 bases from V and 0 bases from J, with 6 bases in between. Looked up from germline, CDR1 is LNHDA and CDR2 is SQIVND (reference sequence). Here the CDR3 DNA reads TGTGCCAGTAGTATAGAACTTGTAGCCAAAAACATTCAGTACTTC. Translation: CASSIELVAKNIQYF. The variable domain in full, completed from reference TRBV19 and TRBJ2-4, reads DGGITQSPKYLFRKEGQNVTLSCEQNLNHDAMYWYRQDPGQGLRLIYYSQIVNDFQKGDIAEGYSVSREKKESFPLTVTSAQKNPTAFYLCASSIELVAKNIQYFGAGTRLSVL.

The chain links TRBV27 to TRBJ2-2, with D tentatively TRBD2 (5 bases). The CDR3 has 17 amino acids. The V gene lost 1 base and the J gene lost 4 bases, with 16 bases spanning the gap. Germline V lookup: CDR1 MNHEY, CDR2 SMNVEV (reference sequence). The CDR3, as DNA: TGTGCCAGCAGTTTATGGGGAGCCAGGCGAGGCACCGGGGAGCTGTTTTTT. Residues: CASSLWGARRGTGELFF.

The sample holds one count of this clone. Here the CDR3 DNA reads TGTGCCAGCAGCCCCGGACAGGGGCTTATGAACACTGAAGCTTTCTTT. Amino acids: CASSPGQGLMNTEAFF. This chain connects TRBV7-8 to TRBJ1-1; 9 bases map to TRBD1. This CDR3 has 16 residues. The V gene's germline CDR1 is SGHVS and CDR2 FQNEAQ. V shed 5 bases and J 0 bases; nucleotides not matched to a gene: 7.

The V and J genes are TRBV6-5 and TRBJ1-6; maybe TRBD1 (6 bases). The length of the CDR3 is 15 residues. CDR1 is MNHEY and CDR2 is SVGAGI in the germline V gene. V gave up 5 bases and J gave up 7 bases, with 15 bases separating them. CDR3 amino acids: CASSPGTPGNSPLHF. The CDR3 coding sequence is TGTGCCAGCAGTCCCGGGACACCGGGAAATTCACCCCTCCACTTT.

This sequence joins TRBV6-2 or TRBV6-3 and TRBJ2-5; TRBD1 might be the D (7 bases). Per the germline V gene, CDR1 is MNHEY and CDR2 is SVGEGT. Trimming pared 6 bases from V and 6 bases from J, leaving 17 bases between. The CDR3 is 14 amino acids. Written as DNA, the CDR3 is TGTGCCAGCAGCACCGGAGGGGGCGAACAGACCCAGTACTTC. Residues: CASSTGGGEQTQYF.

The chain couples TRBV27 to TRBJ2-3, with a weak D call TRBD1 (5 bases). Trimming shortened V by 5 bases and J by 2 bases, and 14 bases separated the two germline ends. The CDR3 spans 15 residues. Germline V gene lookup returns CDR1 MNHEY and CDR2 SMNVEV (reference sequence). The CDR3 coding sequence is TGTGCCAGCAGTCTCCAGGGAAGGGACACAGATACGCAGTATTTT. Protein product: CASSLQGRDTDTQYF.

V usage is TRBV7-9 and J usage is TRBJ2-1; maybe TRBD1 (5 bases). This CDR3 spans 15 amino acids. V lost 2 bases and J lost 6, with 14 bases in between. Germline CDR1 is SEHNR and CDR2 is FQNEAQ (reference sequence). The DNA of the CDR3 is TGTGCCAGCAGCTTAAACGGAAGGGGTCGCAATGAGCAGTTCTTC. It encodes CASSLNGRGRNEQFF.

V is TRBV6-5 and J is TRBJ2-1; 7 nucleotides match TRBD1. Germline V CDR1 and CDR2: MNHEY, SVGAGI. With V trimmed by 7 bases and J by 4 bases, 7 bases remained unmatched. CDR3 length: 14 amino acids. CDR3 region: CASKGQAGYNEQFF. DNA of the CDR3: TGTGCCAGCAAAGGACAGGCGGGTTACAATGAGCAGTTCTTC.